The T cell receptor (beta chain) described here comes from a study of PD-L1 blockade in urothelial cancer. In its sample, this clone was seen once. The data were produced by immunoSEQ multiplex PCR, yet TCRdb's version contains in-frame clones alone and is incomplete. The sample consists of roughly 51,000 clones, less than 85% of them appearing once. The time point was: pretreatment peripheral blood. The receptor's source is a man in his 70s with urothelial cancer. The starting material was PBMCs, obtained around atezolizumab (anti-PD-L1) treatment.

CDR3 residues: CASSLVWADYSYEQYF. The DNA for the CDR3 is TGTGCCAGCAGCTTGGTTTGGGCCGATTATTCCTACGAGCAGTACTTC. The J gene is TRBJ2-7, the V gene TRBV5-6, with unresolved D. The V and J ends lost 0 bases and 1 base respectively, with 14 bases between them. Germline CDR1 SGHDT, CDR2 YYEEEE. The CDR3 consists of 16 residues.